This TCR beta chain derives from a study of blood T cell repertoires in COVID-19. This clone was picked up a small number of times. In germline, CDR1 is LNHDA, CDR2 SQIVND (reference sequence). Trimming removed 4 bases at V and 6 bases at J, with 13 bases between. The CDR3 totals 14 residues. This table comes from immunoSEQ multiplex PCR, and its TCRdb copy is limited to in-frame clones, with some not included. The repertoire holds about 340,000 clones, with just over 85% as singletons. The chain is built from TRBV19 and TRBJ2-1; D is perhaps TRBD1 (5 bases). This TCR was recovered from a woman in her forties with acute COVID-19. Sequencing was performed on PBMCs or T cells enriched from blood (not recorded which). The CDR3 sequence is CASSKTNRFNEQFF. The CDR3 nucleotides are TGTGCCAGTAGTAAGACCAACAGGTTCAATGAGCAGTTCTTC.